These 10 T cell receptor beta chains share one sample of origin, sequenced in a study of control samples from healthy donors and cancer patients. Assay: immunoSEQ multiplex PCR; the TCRdb copy retains only in-frame clones and omits some. Of approximately 150,000 clones in the sample, roughly 89% were seen once. The material sequenced was blood. All receptors come from a man between 18 and 35 years old in good health.

The chain employs TRBV7-3 and TRBJ1-4, with 10 bases lining up with TRBD1. This CDR3 is built from 16 residues. Germline CDR1 SGHTA, CDR2 FQGTGA. The V segment lost 5 bases and the J segment 7 bases; nucleotides outside the gene matches: 10. The CDR3 bases are TGTGCCAGCAGCCTAGCCCCCGGGACAGGGGTTGAAAAACTGTTTTTT. Its translation is CASSLAPGTGVEKLFF.

The chain employs TRBV3-1 (or the pseudogene TRBV3-2) and TRBJ2-3; D is perhaps TRBD1 (6 bases). The CDR3 spans 14 residues. Between the trimmed V and J ends, which lost 3 bases and 5 bases, there was a span of 12 bases. Per the germline V gene, CDR1 is LGHDT and CDR2 is YNNKEL (reference sequence). The CDR3, as DNA: TGTGCCAGCAGCCATAAGGGGGTGGGAGATACGCAGTATTTT. This gives the protein CASSHKGVGDTQYF.

The sample holds a few counts of this clone. The chain combines TRBV4-1 with TRBJ2-7; D possibly uses TRBD1 or TRBD2 (5 bases each). This CDR3 spans 13 amino acids. Trimming stripped 4 bases from V and 3 bases from J, with 10 bases between. Germline V gives CDR1 MGHRA, CDR2 YSYEKL. CDR3 sequence (DNA): TGCGCCAGCAGCCCGGGACCGGTCTACGAGCAGTACTTC. It yields the protein CASSPGPVYEQYF.

The chain carries TRBV11-2 and TRBJ1-2, with a tentative D call TRBD1 (6 bases). Germline loops: CDR1 SGHAT, CDR2 FQNNGV. With 1 base removed from V and 3 bases from J, the gap between germline ends came to 15 bases. CDR3 length: 16 amino acids. CDR3 region: CASSLVSGRGDYGYTF. DNA for the CDR3: TGTGCCAGCAGCTTAGTTTCGGGCAGGGGAGACTATGGCTACACCTTC.

The chain carries TRBV6-5 and TRBJ2-4, with D possibly matching TRBD1 (5 bases). V lost 5 bases and J lost 12, with 14 bases in between. The CDR3 is 12 amino acids. Germline CDR1 reads MNHEY; CDR2 reads SVGAGI. CDR3 DNA: TGTGCCAGCAGTCCAAGACTGGACAATCAGTACTTC. Translating it yields CASSPRLDNQYF.

V usage is TRBV5-1 and J usage is TRBJ2-2; D is uncertain. The CDR3 totals 11 residues. The germline V and J ends were trimmed by 0 bases and 6 bases, with 0 bases remaining between them. Germline CDR1 and CDR2: SGHRS and YFSETQ. The CDR3 coding sequence is TGCGCCAGCAGCTTGGCCGGGGAGCTGTTTTTT. This encodes CASSLAGELFF.

The gene calls are TRBV7-7 and TRBJ2-5; a weak D match, TRBD2 (6 bases). CDR3 length: 14 residues. Germline CDR1 and CDR2: SSHAT and FNYEAQ (reference sequence). Trimming took 5 bases from V and 2 from J, leaving 12 bases between them. CDR3 sequence reads: CASSVTGLQETQYF. DNA of the CDR3: TGTGCCAGCAGCGTCACGGGACTGCAAGAGACCCAGTACTTC.

The chain uses TRBV6-1 and TRBJ2-7, with no clear D. This CDR3 has 14 residues. Looked up from germline, CDR1 is MNHNS and CDR2 is SASEGT. The germline V and J ends were trimmed by 3 bases and 0 bases, with 9 bases remaining between them. The CDR3, as DNA: TGTGCCAGCAGTGAGGCAGGTCCCTCCTACGAGCAGTACTTC. As protein: CASSEAGPSYEQYF.

The table lists this clone with a count of one. The chain combines TRBV7-2 with TRBJ2-5; 8 bases are shared with TRBD1. V dropped 4 bases and J dropped 4; count of bases not matched to a gene: 11. Germline-derived CDR1 and CDR2 are SGHTA and FQGNSA. The CDR3 runs 16 residues. CDR3 in amino acids: CASSSFGQGIGETQYF. The DNA for the CDR3 is TGTGCCAGCAGCTCATTCGGACAGGGTATCGGAGAGACCCAGTACTTC.

The chain is built from TRBV28 and TRBJ2-7; TRBD1 matches 8 bases. CDR3 length equals 13 residues. The junction had 5 bases not matched to a gene; V was cut back by 2 bases and J by 8 bases. Germline CDR1 is MDHEN and CDR2 is SYDVKM. DNA of the CDR3: TGTGCCAGCAGTTTAGAAGACAGGGGAAAGCAGTACTTC. Its protein product is CASSLEDRGKQYF.